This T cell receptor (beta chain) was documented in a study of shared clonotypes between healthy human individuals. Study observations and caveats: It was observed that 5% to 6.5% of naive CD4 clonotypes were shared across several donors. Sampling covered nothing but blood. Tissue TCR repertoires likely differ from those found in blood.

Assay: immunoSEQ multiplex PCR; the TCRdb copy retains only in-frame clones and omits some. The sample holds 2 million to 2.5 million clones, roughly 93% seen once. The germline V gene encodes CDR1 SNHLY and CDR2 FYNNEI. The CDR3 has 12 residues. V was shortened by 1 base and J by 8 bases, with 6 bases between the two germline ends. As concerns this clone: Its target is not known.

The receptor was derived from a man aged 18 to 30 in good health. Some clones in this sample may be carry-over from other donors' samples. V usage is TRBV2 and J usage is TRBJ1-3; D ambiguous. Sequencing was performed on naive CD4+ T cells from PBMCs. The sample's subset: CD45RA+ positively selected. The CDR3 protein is CASSEVVYTIYF. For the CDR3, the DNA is TGTGCCAGCAGTGAAGTAGTATACACCATATATTTT.